Below, 16 T cell receptor beta chains from the same sample are listed, as sequenced in a study of blood T cell repertoires in COVID-19. Method: immunoSEQ multiplex PCR; TCRdb's copy keeps in-frame clones and lacks some. The repertoire includes roughly 60,000 clones, 90% of them detected once, and about 9.3% sits in the top ten. Sequenced sample: peripheral blood. These receptors came from a woman of 80 years or more with active COVID-19.

The chain has TRBV29-1 and TRBJ2-3, with TRBD2 identical over 11 bases. Germline CDR1 is SQVTM and CDR2 is ANQGSEA. The CDR3 is made up of 16 amino acids. V lost 5 bases and J lost 4; bases outside the gene matches: 11. The CDR3 loop reads CSVLITSGSTADTQYF. CDR3 bases: TGCAGCGTTCTTATTACTAGCGGGAGTACCGCAGATACGCAGTATTTT.

In regard to this clone: The junction and the germline gene differ at one end; a read error may be behind it. This chain uses TRBV10-3 with TRBJ2-7; 8 positions agree with TRBD1. The CDR3 runs to 18 residues. Germline CDR1 reads ENHRY; CDR2 reads SYGVKD. The CDR3 DNA sequence: TGTGCCATCAGTGAGGGACAGGGTTCCCGCCCGACCAACGCCGAGCGGTACTTC. This codes for CAISEGQGSRPTNAERYF.

The rearrangement links TRBV30 to TRBJ2-1, with TRBD2 matching over 10 bases. V lost 7 bases and J lost 0; bases outside the gene matches: 3. CDR3 length equals 14 residues. The germline V gene has CDR1 GTSNPN and CDR2 SVGIG (reference sequence). The CDR3 DNA reads as TGTGCCTCCCTAGCGGGAGTCTCCTACAATGAGCAGTTCTTC. It is translated as CASLAGVSYNEQFF.

The count of this clone is one. The chain is built from TRBV5-1 and TRBJ2-1; 9 bases map to TRBD1. In germline, CDR1 is SGHRS, CDR2 YFSETQ. J was trimmed by 6 bases and V by 2 bases; bases with no gene match: 6. The CDR3 loop spans 15 amino acids. Written as DNA, the CDR3 is TGCGCCAGCAGCTTAGGGACAGGGAGGGGCAATGAGCAGTTCTTC. Protein product: CASSLGTGRGNEQFF.

The chain combines TRBV9 with TRBJ1-1; tentative D call: TRBD1 (6 bases). CDR1 is SGDLS, CDR2 YYNGEE, per germline. The CDR3 has 16 amino acids. Trimming took 4 bases from V and 0 from J, leaving 16 bases between them. CDR3: CASSHWGGGMNTEAFF. The CDR3 region has the DNA TGTGCCAGCAGCCACTGGGGCGGGGGCATGAACACTGAAGCTTTCTTT.

The chain combines TRBV5-4 with TRBJ2-2; TRBD2 might be the D (7 bases). This CDR3 contains 16 residues. Germline lookup yields CDR1 SGHNT and CDR2 YYREEE (reference sequence). Between the trimmed V and J ends, which lost 4 bases and 4 bases, there was a span of 17 bases. CDR3 sequence (DNA): TGTGCCAGCAGCCCGAGGGGGGGCCGTCGCACCGGGGAGCTGTTTTTT. Translated, it gives CASSPRGGRRTGELFF.

In its sample, this clone was seen once. The chain recombines TRBV25-1 with TRBJ2-5, with D possibly matching TRBD1 (5 bases). The V end was cut by 5 bases, the J end by 4 bases, with 11 bases between. The CDR3 loop spans 13 amino acids. Germline V gives CDR1 MGHDK, CDR2 SYGVNS. CDR3 nucleotides: TGTGCCAGCAGTTACAGGTCGGGAGAGACCCAGTACTTC. Translating gives CASSYRSGETQYF.

The DNA of the CDR3 is TGCGCCAGCAGCCAAGCTTTGCCTAGCGGGAGTACGGTAGATACGCAGTATTTT. Its protein is CASSQALPSGSTVDTQYF. The chain is built from TRBV4-1 and TRBJ2-3; 10 positions agree with TRBD2. This CDR3 is 18 amino acids long. In germline, CDR1 is MGHRA, CDR2 YSYEKL. V lost 1 base, J lost 5 bases, and 12 bases stayed unmatched.

The chain couples TRBV11-1 to TRBJ2-5; 13 positions match TRBD2. In germline, CDR1 is SGHAT, CDR2 FQDESV (reference sequence). This CDR3 comprises 14 residues. With 5 bases clipped from V and 4 bases from J, the junction kept 1 base outside the gene matches. In DNA form, the CDR3 reads TGTGCCAGCAGCCGGACTAGCGGGGGAGAGACCCAGTACTTC. Amino acids: CASSRTSGGETQYF.

V usage is TRBV11-2 and J usage is TRBJ1-1; D ambiguous. From germline, CDR1 is SGHAT and CDR2 FQNNGV. The CDR3 runs to 13 residues. The V end lost 4 bases, the J end lost 10 bases, and 16 bases lay between the germline ends. The DNA of the CDR3 is TGTGCCAGCAGCTCCATACTTCCGGAGGGAGCTTTCTTT. Amino acids: CASSSILPEGAFF.

This clone was detected only once. The rearrangement links TRBV5-1 to TRBJ2-5; perhaps TRBD2 as D (5 bases). The germline V gene encodes CDR1 SGHRS and CDR2 YFSETQ. V gave up 0 bases and J gave up 2 bases, with 8 bases separating them. The CDR3 contains 14 residues. The CDR3 loop reads CASSLGTGQETQYF. In DNA, the CDR3 is TGCGCCAGCAGCTTGGGTACGGGGCAAGAGACCCAGTACTTC.

This clone has just a few counts. The genes are TRBV21-1 and TRBJ2-3; the table's TRBD1 call for D was not verified on the DNA. TRBV21-1 is listed as a pseudogene. This CDR3 region has 12 residues. CDR3 coding DNA: TGTGCCAGCAGCGAACAGGGAGATACGCAGTATTTT. Amino acids: CASSEQGDTQYF.

V is TRBV19 and J is TRBJ1-5; possibly TRBD1 for D (5 bases). Deletions cut 6 bases from V and 3 bases from J, with 9 bases between. This CDR3 region has 13 residues. The V gene's germline CDR1 is LNHDA and CDR2 SQIVND (reference sequence). The CDR3 DNA reads TGTGCCAGTAGGCCGACAGACAATCAGCCCCAGCATTTT. As protein: CASRPTDNQPQHF.

The chain employs TRBV5-6 and TRBJ2-7; D is uncertain. CDR3 length: 12 residues. Trimming took off 0 bases at V and 6 bases at J, with 7 bases between the two ends. Germline assignment: CDR1 SGHDT and CDR2 YYEEEE. The CDR3 loop reads CASSLAVGEQYV. The DNA for the CDR3 is TGTGCCAGCAGCTTGGCGGTCGGCGAGCAGTACGTC.

This clone was counted once. The rearrangement joins TRBV27 to TRBJ2-7, with 10 bases aligning to TRBD1. The V gene end was trimmed by 5 bases and the J gene end by 7 bases; junction bases not matched to a gene: 14. Germline CDR1 is MNHEY and CDR2 is SMNVEV (reference sequence). There are 16 residues in the CDR3. This CDR3 reads CASSHPFGQGDGEQYF. The DNA for the CDR3 is TGTGCCAGCAGTCACCCCTTCGGACAGGGGGACGGGGAGCAGTACTTC.

This chain uses TRBV6-6 with TRBJ2-1; TRBD2 is a possible D gene (6 bases). V was shortened by 6 bases and J by 7 bases, with 22 bases between the two germline ends. This CDR3 spans 16 amino acids. CDR1 and CDR2 (germline): MNHNY, SVGAGI (reference sequence). The CDR3 DNA reads as TGTGCCAGCAGATCCCCTAGCGCGGGAAGAAGGAATGAGCAGTTCTTC. Protein product: CASRSPSAGRRNEQFF.